Following are 15 T cell receptor beta chains from one sample sequenced in a study of cytomegalovirus exposure and HLA in healthy donors. Using immunoSEQ multiplex PCR, the repertoire was profiled, and TCRdb retains in-frame clones only, with some absent. Here the sample spans approximately 280,000 clones, around 86% being singletons. What was sequenced was PBMCs. Receptors were obtained from a young woman in good health and CMV-seronegative.

The chain joins TRBV30 to TRBJ2-7, with TRBD2 as a possible D gene (6 bases). The CDR3 has 12 amino acids. The V end was cut by 4 bases, the J end by 7 bases, with 14 bases between. CDR1 and CDR2 (germline): GTSNPN, SVGIG (reference sequence). The DNA of the CDR3 is TGTGCCTGGAAAGCGGGCCCCGTGGAGCAGTACTTC. Its translation is CAWKAGPVEQYF.

The J gene is TRBJ2-3, the V gene TRBV5-1; 14 bases line up with TRBD2. The CDR3 sequence is 16 residues long. J lost 6 bases, V lost 4 bases, and 7 bases had no gene match. Germline CDR1 SGHRS, CDR2 YFSETQ. Here the CDR3 DNA reads TGCGCCAGCAGCCCGGGGACTAGCGGGAGTGGGGATACGCAGTATTTT. Its translation is CASSPGTSGSGDTQYF.

This clone was detected only once. The chain couples TRBV5-1 to TRBJ2-3; no reliable D call. V lost 0 bases and J lost 2, with 4 bases in between. CDR3 length equals 13 residues. Germline CDR1 SGHRS, CDR2 YFSETQ. CDR3 sequence (DNA): TGCGCCAGCAGCTTGGAGCCCACAGATACGCAGTATTTT. Its protein is CASSLEPTDTQYF.

The chain joins TRBV5-1 to TRBJ2-1; 9 bases fit TRBD2. Looked up from germline, CDR1 is SGHRS and CDR2 is YFSETQ. The length of the CDR3 is 13 residues. V was pared by 3 bases and J by 8 bases, with 3 bases of the junction left unmatched. CDR3 amino acids: CASSYSGSYEQFF. The CDR3 DNA reads as TGCGCCAGCAGCTATAGCGGGAGCTATGAGCAGTTCTTC.

This chain connects TRBV28 to TRBJ1-2, with D possibly being TRBD1 (5 bases). The CDR3 is 14 residues long. Trimming removed 2 bases at V and 4 bases at J, with 11 bases between. Per germline, CDR1 MDHEN and CDR2 SYDVKM. The CDR3 sequence is CASSLKRGAYGYTF. CDR3 nucleotides: TGTGCCAGCAGTTTAAAACGCGGGGCCTATGGCTACACCTTC.

The chain employs TRBV7-2 and TRBJ1-2, with TRBD1 identical over 7 bases. This CDR3 contains 14 residues. Trimming removed 5 bases from V and 8 bases from J; junction bases left unmatched: 11. Per germline, CDR1 SGHTA and CDR2 FQGNSA. CDR3 region: CASSSGQDSSGYTF. In nucleotides, the CDR3 is TGTGCCAGCAGCAGCGGACAGGACTCCTCAGGCTACACCTTC.

The chain employs TRBV9 and TRBJ1-1; the D is unclear. The CDR3 extends over 14 amino acids. Trimming removed 0 bases from V and 1 base from J, with 7 bases in between. Germline-derived CDR1 and CDR2 are SGDLS and YYNGEE. CDR3 bases: TGTGCCAGCAGCGTAGAAGAGGGGAACACTGAAGCTTTCTTT. Protein sequence: CASSVEEGNTEAFF.

Only one count was recorded for this clone. The chain uses TRBV5-4 and TRBJ2-3; 8 nucleotides align to TRBD1. Germline-derived CDR1 and CDR2 are SGHNT and YYREEE (reference sequence). V was clipped by 6 bases and J by 4 bases; unmatched bases: 10. The CDR3 spans 15 residues. The CDR3 sequence: CASMGDRLGADTQYF. The CDR3 DNA reads TGTGCCAGCATGGGGGACAGGTTGGGGGCAGATACGCAGTATTTT. The variable domain in full, completed from reference TRBV5-4 and TRBJ2-3, reads ETGVTQSPTHLIKTRGQQVTLRCSSQSGHNTVSWYQQALGQGPQFIFQYYREEENGRGNFPPRFSGLQFPNYSSELNVNALELDDSALYLCASMGDRLGADTQYFGPGTRLTVL.

J is TRBJ1-5 and V is TRBV7-8; TRBD1 is a possible D gene (6 bases). CDR3 length: 14 residues. V was pared by 5 bases and J by 6 bases, with 14 bases between. Germline CDR1 and CDR2: SGHVS and FQNEAQ. CDR3 in amino acids: CASSEEGGGQPQHF. For the CDR3, the DNA is TGTGCCAGCAGCGAGGAAGGGGGGGGTCAGCCCCAGCATTTT.

The chain joins TRBV4-1 to TRBJ1-1, with 8 bases aligning to TRBD1. Germline V gene data show CDR1 as MGHRA and CDR2 as YSYEKL. This CDR3 region has 17 residues. Germline trimming cut 2 bases from V and 2 bases from J; bases unmatched to any gene: 10. The CDR3 DNA sequence: TGCGCCAGCAGCCAACTACAGGGGGTGCGAAGCAACACTGAAGCTTTCTTT. Amino acids: CASSQLQGVRSNTEAFF.

This chain uses TRBV28 with TRBJ1-1; no clear D gene. With 2 bases removed from V and 0 bases from J, the gap between germline ends came to 4 bases. Germline V gives CDR1 MDHEN, CDR2 SYDVKM. The CDR3 extends over 13 amino acids. The CDR3 nucleotides read TGTGCCAGCAGTTTACAAATGAACACTGAAGCTTTCTTT. Its translation is CASSLQMNTEAFF.

This chain joins TRBV7-9 and TRBJ1-6, with D tentatively TRBD1 (5 bases). Trimming removed 1 base at V and 9 bases at J, with 10 bases between. Per germline, CDR1 SEHNR and CDR2 FQNEAQ (reference sequence). The CDR3 covers 14 residues. In DNA, the CDR3 is TGTGCCAGCAGCTTAGTTGGACATCTTTCACCCCTCCACTTT. This encodes CASSLVGHLSPLHF.

The DNA for the CDR3 is TGTGCCAGCAGTTTACCAGGGGGCACTGAAGCTTTCTTT. It specifies CASSLPGGTEAFF. The J gene is TRBJ1-1, the V gene TRBV27, with 7 bases fitting TRBD1. Germline V gene lookup returns CDR1 MNHEY and CDR2 SMNVEV (reference sequence). The J segment lost 4 bases and the V segment lost 2 bases, leaving 1 base of the junction unmatched. The CDR3 is made up of 13 amino acids.

The gene calls are TRBV7-2 and TRBJ2-2; no reliable D call. Germline values: CDR1 SGHTA, CDR2 FQGNSA. The CDR3 is made up of 14 amino acids. The germline V and J ends were trimmed by 3 bases and 1 base, with 6 bases remaining between them. CDR3 amino acids: CASSFLRNTGELFF. The CDR3 DNA sequence: TGTGCCAGCAGCTTTCTGAGGAACACCGGGGAGCTGTTTTTT.

This chain uses TRBV27 with TRBJ1-2, with TRBD1 matching 10 bases. This CDR3 has 15 amino acids. Looked up from germline, CDR1 is MNHEY and CDR2 is SMNVEV (reference sequence). V lost 5 bases and J lost 7; bases outside the gene matches: 10. The CDR3 reads CASSNGQGESAGYTF. In DNA form, the CDR3 reads TGTGCCAGCAGTAACGGACAGGGGGAATCTGCTGGCTACACCTTC.